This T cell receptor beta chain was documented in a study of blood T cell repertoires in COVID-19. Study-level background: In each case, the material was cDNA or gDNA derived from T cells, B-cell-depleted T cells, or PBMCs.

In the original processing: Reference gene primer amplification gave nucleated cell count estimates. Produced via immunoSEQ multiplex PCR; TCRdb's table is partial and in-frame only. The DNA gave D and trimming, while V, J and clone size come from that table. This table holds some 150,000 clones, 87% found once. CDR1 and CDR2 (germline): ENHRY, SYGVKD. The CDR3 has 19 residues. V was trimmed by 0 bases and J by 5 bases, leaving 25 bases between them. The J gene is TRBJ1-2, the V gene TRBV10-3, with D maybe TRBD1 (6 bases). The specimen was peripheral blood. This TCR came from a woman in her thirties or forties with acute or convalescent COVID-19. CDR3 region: CAISESLPGDRGITYGYTF. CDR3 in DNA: TGTGCCATCAGTGAGTCGCTACCAGGGGATCGAGGGATTACATATGGCTACACCTTC.